Listed below are T cell receptor beta chains from one sample, sequenced in a study of patients and donors after allogeneic stem cell transplantation. TCRdb ran MiXCR on the RT-PCR reads and lists one entry per CDR3 protein. The repertoire holds tens of thousands of distinct CDR3 sequences, with 37% as singletons. Specimen: blood, either unsorted or a sorted T cell fraction (not recorded which). The receptors shown here come from a human donor who was either an allogeneic HSCT recipient or a stem cell or donor lymphocyte infusion donor (not recorded which). It is not recorded whose cells these are; they may come from a transplant donor. CDR3s include the opening cysteine and the closing phenylalanine or tryptophan. The order of the fields is D gene, clone size, V gene, J gene, CDR3 protein, CDR3 DNA. D genes are given only for firm matches. Clone size is shown for a subset of rows, as once, few, many or a class of expanded clone.

TRBD2	-	TRBV30	TRBJ2-5	CAWSVSGGSQETQYF	TGTGCCTGGAGTGTAAGCGGGGGGTCTCAAGAGACCCAGTACTTC
-	-	TRBV12-3/TRBV12-4	TRBJ1-1	CASRSGDPSLHTEAFF	TGTGCCAGCAGGTCGGGGGACCCATCCCTCCACACTGAAGCTTTCTTT
-	many	TRBV6-6	TRBJ1-2	CASSQDRDGSPGDYGYTF	TGTGCCAGCAGTCAGGACCGGGACGGTTCACCCGGGGACTATGGCTACACCTTC
TRBD1	-	TRBV6-5	TRBJ1-1	CASSPSGGPEAFF	TGCGCCAGCAGTCCTTCAGGGGGCCCTGAAGCTTTCTTT
-	-	TRBV7-3	TRBJ2-1	CASSLNGGGASWDEQFF	TGTGCCAGCAGCTTAAATGGCGGCGGGGCCTCCTGGGATGAGCAGTTCTTC
-	-	TRBV15	TRBJ1-2	CATSIDINYGYTF	TGTGCCACCAGCATAGACATTAACTATGGCTACACCTTC
TRBD1	-	TRBV29-1	TRBJ2-1	CSVDRSNYNEQFF	TGCAGCGTGGACAGGAGCAACTACAATGAGCAGTTCTTC
TRBD2	-	TRBV5-1	TRBJ2-3	CASSLSTSGGDTQYF	TGCGCCAGCAGCTTGTCAACTAGCGGGGGTGATACGCAGTATTTT
-	-	TRBV2	TRBJ2-2	CASIGNGELFF	TGTGCCAGCATTGGAAACGGGGAGCTGTTTTTT
-	once	TRBV24-1	TRBJ2-1	CATSDRGRGWHNEQFF	TGTGCCACCAGTGATAGGGGGAGGGGCTGGCACAATGAGCAGTTCTTC
TRBD1	-	TRBV27	TRBJ2-7	CASIFRSPGQGANEQYF	TGTGCCAGCATTTTCAGGTCTCCGGGACAGGGGGCGAACGAGCAGTACTTC
-	few	TRBV6-5	TRBJ1-1	CASRTDTNTEAFF	TGTGCCAGCAGAACCGACACGAACACTGAAGCTTTCTTT
TRBD1	many	TRBV15	TRBJ1-4	CATSKLPPGQEHEKLFF	TGTGCCACCAGCAAACTACCCCCGGGACAGGAGCATGAAAAACTGTTTTTT
-	many	TRBV30	TRBJ1-6	CAWSVGGDFDNSPLHF	TGTGCCTGGAGTGTCGGGGGGGATTTTGATAATTCACCCCTCCACTTT
-	once	TRBV5-1	TRBJ2-1	CASSLTLSLTGDLYNEQFF	TGCGCCAGCAGCTTGACCTTATCCCTGACAGGAGACTTATACAATGAGCAGTTCTTC
TRBD2	few	TRBV4-1	TRBJ2-2	CASSAQAGEITGELFF	TGCGCCAGCAGCGCGCAAGCGGGAGAAATTACCGGGGAGCTGTTTTTT
TRBD2	-	TRBV7-2	TRBJ2-1	CASSLAGGPYNEQFF	TGTGCCAGCAGCTTAGCGGGAGGGCCTTACAATGAGCAGTTCTTC
TRBD1	-	TRBV9	TRBJ1-2	CASSATGGHYGYTF	TGTGCCAGCAGCGCGACAGGGGGTCACTATGGCTACACCTTC
TRBD1	few	TRBV5-1	TRBJ2-2	CASSPGQENTGELFF	TGCGCCAGCAGCCCGGGACAGGAGAACACCGGGGAGCTGTTTTTT
-	-	TRBV5-1	TRBJ2-3	CASRTTSTDTQYF	TGCGCCAGCAGAACAACGAGCACAGATACGCAGTATTTT
-	few	TRBV29-1	TRBJ1-1	CSAGFGDTEAFF	TGCAGCGCCGGGTTTGGGGACACTGAAGCTTTCTTT
-	-	TRBV19	TRBJ2-5	CASSKNTGLETQYF	TGTGCCAGTAGTAAAAACACAGGGTTGGAGACCCAGTACTTC
-	-	TRBV5-1	TRBJ2-5	CASSLNVEGETQYF	TGCGCCAGCAGCTTGAACGTCGAGGGGGAGACCCAGTACTTC
-	few	TRBV24-1	TRBJ2-2	CATSDWDAGELFF	TGTGCCACCAGTGATTGGGACGCCGGGGAGCTGTTTTTT
-	-	TRBV29-1	TRBJ2-3	CSVSGGSTDTQYF	TGCAGCGTGTCCGGAGGTAGCACAGATACGCAGTATTTT
TRBD1	-	TRBV6-5	TRBJ2-5	CASSNRGTAQETQYF	TGTGCCAGCAGTAACAGGGGGACAGCCCAAGAGACCCAGTACTTC
TRBD1	once	TRBV15	TRBJ1-2	CATSPTGSDGYTF	TGTGCCACCTCCCCGACAGGGAGTGATGGCTACACCTTC
TRBD1	-	TRBV6-6	TRBJ2-2	CASSKGQGLGTGELFF	TGTGCCAGCAGCAAGGGACAGGGCCTAGGGACCGGGGAGCTGTTTTTT
-	few	TRBV7-2	TRBJ1-5	CASSSDRRIGPQHF	TGTGCCAGCAGCTCTGACCGCCGGATTGGGCCCCAGCATTTT
-	medium-sized	TRBV7-9	TRBJ1-2	CASSNPNDYGYTF	TGTGCCAGCAGTAATCCGAACGACTATGGCTACACCTTC
-	-	TRBV10-3	TRBJ2-3	CAISVASRTDTQYF	TGTGCCATCAGCGTAGCGTCCCGCACAGATACGCAGTATTTT
TRBD2	-	TRBV7-2	TRBJ2-1	CASSLGGLAGANEQFF	TGTGCCAGCAGCTTAGGGGGACTAGCGGGAGCTAATGAGCAGTTCTTC
TRBD1	-	TRBV10-3	TRBJ1-2	CANAPADRAGDGYTF	TGTGCCAACGCCCCCGCGGACAGGGCGGGAGATGGCTACACCTTC
TRBD2	-	TRBV5-5	TRBJ2-3	CASSPILAGDYTDTQYF	TGTGCCAGCAGCCCGATACTAGCGGGGGACTACACAGATACGCAGTATTTT
-	-	TRBV15	TRBJ2-7	CATSRGLDYEQYF	TGTGCCACCAGCAGGGGACTTGACTACGAGCAGTACTTC
-	-	TRBV12-3/TRBV12-4	TRBJ1-3	CASSLALRQLGSGNTIYF	TGTGCCAGCAGTTTAGCGCTAAGGCAGCTCGGCTCTGGAAACACCATATATTTT
-	few	TRBV2	TRBJ1-1	CASSDPTANTEAFF	TGTGCCAGCAGTGATCCGACAGCGAACACTGAAGCTTTCTTT
TRBD2	-	TRBV10-3	TRBJ2-1	CAISGRTSGSNEQFF	TGTGCCATCAGTGGGAGGACTAGCGGGAGCAATGAGCAGTTCTTC
-	-	TRBV20-1	TRBJ1-1	CSAGGTSTEAFF	TGCAGTGCTGGCGGGACTAGCACTGAAGCTTTCTTT
-	few	TRBV4-2	TRBJ1-4	CASSPPRGEKLFF	TGTGCCAGCAGCCCCCCAAGGGGCGAAAAACTGTTTTTT
-	-	TRBV7-9	TRBJ1-4	CASSGDLMREKLFF	TGTGCCAGCAGCGGAGACCTTATGAGGGAAAAACTGTTTTTT
-	few	TRBV3-1	TRBJ2-7	CASSQDRTSYEQYF	TGTGCCAGCAGCCAAGATCGCACTTCCTACGAGCAGTACTTC
-	few	TRBV18	TRBJ1-2	CASSQGGNYGYTF	TGTGCCAGCTCACAGGGAGGCAACTATGGCTACACCTTC
-	-	TRBV5-1	TRBJ1-1	CASSLEGRDAFF	TGCGCCAGCAGCTTGGAAGGGAGAGATGCTTTCTTT
-	many	TRBV29-1	TRBJ1-2	CSVARIFGGYTF	TGCAGCGTTGCCCGAATCTTCGGGGGCTACACCTTC
-	-	TRBV6-1	TRBJ1-1	CASSKLGKTEAFF	TGTGCCAGCAGTAAGCTAGGGAAAACTGAAGCTTTCTTT
-	-	TRBV7-2	TRBJ1-4	CASSLGQANEKLFF	TGTGCCAGCAGCTTAGGGCAGGCAAATGAAAAACTGTTTTTT
-	-	TRBV7-2	TRBJ2-1	CASSLGSSRQFF	TGTGCCAGCAGCCTCGGGTCCTCTAGGCAATTCTTC
TRBD2	-	TRBV12-3/TRBV12-4	TRBJ2-1	CASSSGLANYNEQFF	TGTGCCAGCAGTTCGGGACTAGCGAATTACAATGAGCAGTTCTTC
-	many	TRBV5-1	TRBJ1-5	CASSLGPNQPQHF	TGCGCCAGCAGCTTGGGGCCTAATCAGCCCCAGCATTTT
-	-	TRBV10-3	TRBJ2-3	CAISESRQGLDTQYF	TGTGCCATCAGTGAGTCGAGACAGGGACTAGATACGCAGTATTTT
-	few	TRBV4-3	TRBJ2-5	CASSQELGRVETQYF	TGCGCCAGCAGCCAAGAACTTGGTAGGGTCGAGACCCAGTACTTC
-	-	TRBV12-3/TRBV12-4	TRBJ2-3	CASSPGGLTDTQYF	TGTGCCAGCAGTCCAGGGGGGCTCACAGATACGCAGTATTTT
-	-	TRBV7-9	TRBJ1-1	CASSLDHTEAFF	TGTGCCAGCAGCTTAGATCACACTGAAGCTTTCTTT
-	-	TRBV20-1	TRBJ1-3	CSARESSGNTIYF	TGCAGTGCTAGAGAGAGCTCTGGAAACACCATATATTTT
-	-	TRBV7-9	TRBJ1-2	CASSLSSSGYTF	TGTGCCAGCAGCTTATCGTCGAGTGGCTACACCTTC